This T cell receptor (beta chain) was found in a study of patients and donors after allogeneic stem cell transplantation. The germline V gene encodes CDR1 LNHNV and CDR2 YYDKDF (reference sequence). The CDR3 consists of 14 residues. With 5 bases removed from V and 4 bases from J, the gap between germline ends came to 12 bases. TCRdb passed the RT-PCR reads through MiXCR, listing each CDR3 protein once. The sample contains roughly 140,000 distinct CDR3 sequences, over 35% of which appear only once. The chain employs TRBV15 and TRBJ1-3; D call uncertain. The receptor was isolated from a human donor who was either an allogeneic HSCT recipient or a stem cell or donor lymphocyte infusion donor (not recorded which). It is not recorded whose cells these are; they may come from a transplant donor. Sequencing input: blood, either unsorted or a sorted T cell fraction (not recorded which). The CDR3 region is CATSSTDYGNTIYF. The CDR3 DNA sequence: TGTGCCACCAGCTCCACAGACTACGGAAACACCATATATTTT.